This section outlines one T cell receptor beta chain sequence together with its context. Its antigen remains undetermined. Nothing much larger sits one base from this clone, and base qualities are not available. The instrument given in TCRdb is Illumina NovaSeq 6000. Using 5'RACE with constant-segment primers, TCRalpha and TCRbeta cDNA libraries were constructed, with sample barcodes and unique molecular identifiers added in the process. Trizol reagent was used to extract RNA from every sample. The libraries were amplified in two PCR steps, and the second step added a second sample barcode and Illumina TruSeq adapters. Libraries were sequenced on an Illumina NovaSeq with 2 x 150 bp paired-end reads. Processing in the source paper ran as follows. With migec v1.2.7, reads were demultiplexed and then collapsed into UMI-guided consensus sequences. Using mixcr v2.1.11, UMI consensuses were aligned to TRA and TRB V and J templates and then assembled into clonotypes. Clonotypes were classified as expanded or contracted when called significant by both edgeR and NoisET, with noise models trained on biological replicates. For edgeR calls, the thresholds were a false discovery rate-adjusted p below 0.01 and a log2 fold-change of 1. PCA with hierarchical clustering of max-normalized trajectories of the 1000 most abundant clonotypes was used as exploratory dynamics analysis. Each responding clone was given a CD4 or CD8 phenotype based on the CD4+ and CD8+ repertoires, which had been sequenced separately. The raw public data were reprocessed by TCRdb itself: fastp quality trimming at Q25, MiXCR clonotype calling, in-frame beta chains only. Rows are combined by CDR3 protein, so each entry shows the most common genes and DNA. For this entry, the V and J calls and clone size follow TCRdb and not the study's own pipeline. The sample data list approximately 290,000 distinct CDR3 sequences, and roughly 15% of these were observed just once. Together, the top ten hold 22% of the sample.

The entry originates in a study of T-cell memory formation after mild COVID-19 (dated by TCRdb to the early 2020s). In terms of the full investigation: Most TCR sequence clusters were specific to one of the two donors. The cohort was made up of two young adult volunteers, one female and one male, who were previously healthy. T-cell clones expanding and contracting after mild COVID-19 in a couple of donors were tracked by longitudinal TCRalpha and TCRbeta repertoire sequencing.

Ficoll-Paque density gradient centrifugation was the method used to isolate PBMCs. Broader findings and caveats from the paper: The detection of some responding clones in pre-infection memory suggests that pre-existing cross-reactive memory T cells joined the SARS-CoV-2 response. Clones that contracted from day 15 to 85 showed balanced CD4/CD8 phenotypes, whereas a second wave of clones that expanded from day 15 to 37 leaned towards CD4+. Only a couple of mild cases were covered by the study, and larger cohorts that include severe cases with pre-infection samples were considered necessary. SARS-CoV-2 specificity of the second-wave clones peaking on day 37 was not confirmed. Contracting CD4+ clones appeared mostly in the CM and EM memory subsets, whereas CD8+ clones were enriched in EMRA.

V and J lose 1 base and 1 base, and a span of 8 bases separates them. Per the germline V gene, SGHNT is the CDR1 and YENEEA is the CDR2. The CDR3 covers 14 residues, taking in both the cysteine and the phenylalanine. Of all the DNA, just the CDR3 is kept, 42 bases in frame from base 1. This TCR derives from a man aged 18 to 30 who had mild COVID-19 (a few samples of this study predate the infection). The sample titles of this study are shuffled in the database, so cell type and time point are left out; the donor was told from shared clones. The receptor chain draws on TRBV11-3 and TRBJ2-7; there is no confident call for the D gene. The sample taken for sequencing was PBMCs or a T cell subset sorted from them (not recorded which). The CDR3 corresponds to CASSLGGQSYEQYF. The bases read TGTGCCAGCAGCTTAGGAGGCCAGTCCTACGAGCAGTACTTC.